This TCR beta chain is drawn from a study of blood T cell repertoires in COVID-19. Study background: Both acute and convalescent COVID-19 samples were obtained from the United States, Italy and Spain.

CDR3 size: 15 residues. From germline, CDR1 is SEHNR and CDR2 FQNEAQ (reference sequence). V was cut by 1 base and J by 3 bases, with 12 bases left in between. Under the authors' procedure: Amplifying reference gene primers gave estimates of nucleated cell counts. Repertoires were generated with immunoSEQ multiplex PCR, while TCRdb's copy carries only in-frame clones and drops some. V, J and clone size reflect that table, while D and trimming were determined from the DNA. The data contain some 310,000 clones, around 90% of them seen just once; the ten biggest clones take up 1%. Sample: peripheral blood. This clonotype was obtained from a man in his fifties with active or convalescent COVID-19. The chain has TRBV7-9 and TRBJ2-5; TRBD2 is a possible D gene (6 bases). DNA of the CDR3: TGTGCCAGCAGCTTAGAAGGCGGGGTTGAAGAGACCCAGTACTTC. This translates into CASSLEGGVEETQYF. Full variable domain (missing parts from reference TRBV7-9 and TRBJ2-5): DTGVSQNPRHKITKRGQNVTFRCDPISEHNRLYWYRQTLGQGPEFLTYFQNEAQLEKSRLLSDRFSAERPKGSFSTLEIQRTEQGDSAMYLCASSLEGGVEETQYFGPGTRLLVL.